This T cell receptor (beta chain) comes out of a study of T-cell reconstitution after alpha-beta-depleted transplantation in children. Study-level findings and limits: Most T-cell counts and diversity one year after the transplant came from T cells that were newly produced.

As concerns this clonotype: Its antigen is not known.

The trim removed 6 bases at V and 15 bases at J, leaving 8 bases unmatched. The CDR3 sequence is 10 residues long. CDR1 and CDR2 (germline): DFQATT, SNEGSKA (reference sequence). Unique molecular identifiers were used in preparing the TCRbeta library. One entry per CDR3 protein, called by TCRdb with MiXCR from the PCR reads. Among about 150,000 distinct CDR3 sequences listed, about 9% were seen once. The specimen comprised PBMCs, mostly from graft donor cells, sampled 180 days after TCRalphabeta/CD19-depleted stem cell transplant. The TCR comes from a female patient aged 2-10 years who had a stem cell transplant for congenital amegakaryocytic thrombocytopenia, so the T cells may come from the graft donor. The V and J genes are TRBV20-1 and TRBJ2-1; TRBD2 agrees at 7 bases. Here the CDR3 reads CSAQRVAGFF. The CDR3 DNA is TGCAGTGCCCAACGGGTAGCGGGGTTCTTC.